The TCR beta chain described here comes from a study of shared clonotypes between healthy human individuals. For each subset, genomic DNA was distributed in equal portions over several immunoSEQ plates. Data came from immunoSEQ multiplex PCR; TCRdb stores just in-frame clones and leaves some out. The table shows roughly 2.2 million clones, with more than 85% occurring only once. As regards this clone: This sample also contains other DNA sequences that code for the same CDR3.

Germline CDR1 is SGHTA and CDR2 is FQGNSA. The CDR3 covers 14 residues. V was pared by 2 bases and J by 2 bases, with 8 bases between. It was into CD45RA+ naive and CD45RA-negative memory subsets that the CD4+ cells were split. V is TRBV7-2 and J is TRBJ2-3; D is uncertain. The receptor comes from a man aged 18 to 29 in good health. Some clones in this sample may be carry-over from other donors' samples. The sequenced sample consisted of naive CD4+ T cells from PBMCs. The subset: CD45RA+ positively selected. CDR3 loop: CASSLNPATDTQYF. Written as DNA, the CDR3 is TGTGCCAGCAGCTTAAACCCCGCCACAGATACGCAGTATTTT.